This entry lists 22 T cell receptor beta chains sequenced from one sample in a study of blood T cells in healthy people across ages. Sample-barcoded 5' priming and a J-beta primer mix drove a second PCR of 7 to 11 cycles. TCRdb analysed the 5' RACE reads with MiXCR anew, one entry per CDR3 protein. The sample records around 1,000,000 distinct CDR3 sequences, almost 25% being singletons. This sample also appeared in a second study, on T cells of mothers and their children.

Material for sequencing was blood. The origin of the receptors is a girl aged 2 to 10 in good health.

The chain combines TRBV6-2 or TRBV6-3 with TRBJ2-5; no definite D call. The germline V gene has CDR1 MNHEY and CDR2 SVGEGT. Trimming pared 0 bases from V and 4 bases from J, leaving 9 bases between. The CDR3 loop spans 14 amino acids. The CDR3 coding sequence is TGTGCCAGCAGTTACTCCCTGGTCAGAGAGACCCAGTACTTC. Amino acid sequence: CASSYSLVRETQYF.

This clonotype occurred a few times. The V gene is TRBV29-1, the J gene TRBJ2-5, with a tentative D call TRBD1 (6 bases). The J call may be wrong; the DNA end is better matched by TRBJ2-1. Germline V gene data show CDR1 as SQVTM and CDR2 as ANQGSEA. This CDR3 is built from 14 residues. CDR3 region: CSVDRGFAYNEQFF. The DNA for the CDR3 is TGCAGCGTGGACAGAGGCTTCGCCTACAATGAGCAGTTCTTC.

The CDR3 DNA sequence: TGTGCCAGCAGTGAAGGGGCTAGCGGGAGGCGGGAGACCCAGTACTTC. It codes for CASSEGASGRRETQYF. The V gene is TRBV6-1, the J gene TRBJ2-5, with 11 bases matching TRBD2. Germline assignment: CDR1 MNHNS and CDR2 SASEGT. After removal of 1 base from V and 5 bases from J, the junction contained 6 bases not matched to a gene. The CDR3 covers 16 residues.

About this clonotype: A read error may account for a junction end that differs from germline. The genes are TRBV28 and TRBJ2-1, with 10 bases that match TRBD2. The J call may not be correct, given that the DNA end is closer to TRBJ2-5. CDR3 length equals 14 residues. Germline V gene lookup returns CDR1 MDHEN and CDR2 SYDVKM. This CDR3 is CVSSSSGGVETQYF. CDR3 bases: TGTGTCAGCAGTTCAAGCGGGGGGGTCGAGACCCAGTACTTC.

The CDR3 loop reads CSAPLALDYNEQFF. CDR3 coding DNA: TGCAGTGCACCTCTAGCGCTCGACTACAATGAGCAGTTCTTC. This chain joins TRBV20-1 and TRBJ2-1, with D perhaps TRBD2 (6 bases). The germline V and J ends were trimmed by 6 bases and 3 bases, with 15 bases remaining between them. This CDR3 is 14 amino acids long. Germline-derived CDR1 and CDR2 are DFQATT and SNEGSKA (reference sequence).

V gene TRBV6-6 combines with J gene TRBJ1-2; 9 positions agree with TRBD1. CDR1 is MNHNY and CDR2 is SVGAGI in the germline V gene (reference sequence). V gave up 7 bases and J gave up 2 bases; unmatched junction bases: 8. CDR3 length: 15 amino acids. The CDR3 bases are TGTGCCAGCAATTTAGCGGGACAGGGCAACTATGGCTACACCTTC. Translating gives CASNLAGQGNYGYTF.

The chain joins TRBV7-9 to TRBJ2-7; no reliable D call. CDR3 size: 12 residues. The germline gives CDR1 SEHNR, CDR2 FQNEAQ (reference sequence). Trimming took 1 base from V and 6 from J, leaving 7 bases between them. The CDR3 nucleotides are TGTGCCAGCAGCTTAGGGATTACCGAGCAGTACTTC. Translating gives CASSLGITEQYF.

V gene TRBV29-1 combines with J gene TRBJ2-2; D is ambiguous. Germline V gene data show CDR1 as SQVTM and CDR2 as ANQGSEA. This CDR3 comprises 13 residues. V was cut by 7 bases and J by 0 bases, with 9 bases left in between. CDR3 residues: CSGKHPNTGELFF. CDR3 sequence (DNA): TGCAGCGGCAAGCACCCGAACACCGGGGAGCTGTTTTTT.

The chain recombines TRBV7-2 with TRBJ1-2; D gene uncertain. Looked up from germline, CDR1 is SGHTA and CDR2 is FQGNSA. Trimming shortened V by 5 bases and J by 8 bases, and 21 bases separated the two germline ends. This CDR3 has 15 residues. The CDR3: CASSPLRPWLGGYTF. CDR3 DNA: TGTGCCAGCAGCCCCTTGAGGCCTTGGCTCGGGGGCTACACCTTC.

This clonotype occurred a few times. V gene TRBV29-1 combines with J gene TRBJ1-2; D is perhaps TRBD1 (6 bases). Germline V gene data show CDR1 as SQVTM and CDR2 as ANQGSEA. The germline V and J ends were trimmed by 4 bases and 6 bases, with 12 bases remaining between them. CDR3 length: 12 residues. DNA of the CDR3: TGCAGCGTTGCCCTGGACAGTCATGGCTACACCTTC. Translated, it gives CSVALDSHGYTF.

This clonotype was observed a handful of times. The chain has TRBV21-1 and TRBJ2-7. TRBV21-1 is labeled a pseudogene. The CDR3 spans 10 residues. The CDR3 loop is CAKTLYEQYF. CDR3 sequence (DNA): TGTGCCAAAACCCTATACGAGCAGTACTTC.

The chain has TRBV3-1 and TRBJ1-3, with D unclear. Per germline, CDR1 LGHDT and CDR2 YNNKEL (reference sequence). The CDR3 is 15 amino acids. V dropped 4 bases and J dropped 6 bases, with 16 bases sitting between them. CDR3 in amino acids: CASSPTPEPENTIYF. In DNA form, the CDR3 reads TGTGCCAGCAGCCCAACACCGGAGCCTGAAAACACCATATATTTT.

The V gene is TRBV20-1, the J gene TRBJ2-7; possibly TRBD1 for D (7 bases). The germline gives CDR1 DFQATT, CDR2 SNEGSKA (reference sequence). The V gene lost 0 bases and the J gene lost 6 bases, with 18 bases spanning the gap. This CDR3 has 15 residues. The CDR3 DNA sequence: TGCAGTGCTAGAGAAGCCCGACAGGGACTTCGCGAGCAGTACTTC. Amino acids: CSAREARQGLREQYF.

The chain links TRBV20-1 to TRBJ2-7; D ambiguous. The tail of the sequence fits TRBJ2-1 better, so the J call may be wrong. The CDR3 covers 14 residues. The germline gives CDR1 DFQATT, CDR2 SNEGSKA (reference sequence). The CDR3 reads CSAAPKGSINEQFF. CDR3 DNA sequence: TGCAGTGCTGCCCCCAAGGGATCTATAAATGAGCAGTTCTTC.

This clonotype has just a few counts. J is TRBJ1-4 and V is TRBV14; D gene uncertain. The ends were cut back, 2 bases at V and 5 bases at J, with 9 bases in the middle. The length of the CDR3 is 14 residues. CDR1 is SGHDN and CDR2 is FVKESK in the germline V gene. DNA of the CDR3: TGTGCCAGCAGCCAACCAGGTTTCAATGAAAAACTGTTTTTT. Its protein is CASSQPGFNEKLFF.

The chain uses TRBV7-9 and TRBJ1-4, with D perhaps matching TRBD1 (5 bases). From germline, CDR1 is SEHNR and CDR2 FQNEAQ (reference sequence). V lost 5 bases to trimming and J lost 8 bases, with 15 bases between them. The CDR3 has 14 residues. As DNA, the CDR3 is TGTGCCAGCAGCATGGGGGTTCGAGGAGAAAAACTGTTTTTT. Protein sequence: CASSMGVRGEKLFF.

This clonotype has a handful of counts. The V and J genes are TRBV12-3 or TRBV12-4 and TRBJ2-1, with 14 bases that match TRBD2. With V trimmed by 6 bases and J by 4 bases, 11 bases remained unmatched. The CDR3 totals 18 residues. The DNA for the CDR3 is TGTGCCAGCAGCCGGACTAGCGGGAGGCCCTCCCCTTACAATGAGCAGTTCTTC. Translating it yields CASSRTSGRPSPYNEQFF.

The chain carries TRBV24-1 and TRBJ2-1, with unresolved D. With 5 bases removed from V and 0 bases from J, the gap between germline ends came to 7 bases. The CDR3 runs 14 residues. The germline CDR1 and CDR2 sequences are KGHDR and SFDVKD. CDR3 sequence reads: CATSVGSSYNEQFF. The CDR3 DNA is TGTGCCACCAGTGTAGGTAGCTCCTACAATGAGCAGTTCTTC.

This clonotype came up a few times. V and J are TRBV25-1 and TRBJ2-2; D uncertain. Looked up from germline, CDR1 is MGHDK and CDR2 is SYGVNS. The V end was cut by 3 bases, the J end by 4 bases, with 15 bases between. The CDR3 loop spans 16 amino acids. CDR3 nucleotides: TGTGCCAGCAGTGACTCCGACTCGCCCCCCACCGGGGAGCTGTTTTTT. This encodes CASSDSDSPPTGELFF.

The CDR3 spells CASSLYTSGDNEQFF. CDR3 in DNA: TGCGCCAGCAGCTTGTATACTAGCGGGGACAATGAGCAGTTCTTC. This chain connects TRBV5-1 to TRBJ2-1, with 10 positions matching TRBD2. The J segment lost 5 bases and the V segment lost 1 base, leaving 3 bases of the junction unmatched. Germline V gene sequence: CDR1 SGHRS, CDR2 YFSETQ. The CDR3 has 15 amino acids.

This clonotype was seen only a few times. J is TRBJ2-5 and V is TRBV5-1; tentatively, D is TRBD1 (6 bases). Germline lookup yields CDR1 SGHRS and CDR2 YFSETQ. The CDR3 runs 14 residues. Trimming took 4 bases from V and 2 from J, leaving 12 bases between them. CDR3 in amino acids: CASSGGQTQETQYF. The CDR3 region has the DNA TGCGCCAGCAGCGGGGGACAAACTCAAGAGACCCAGTACTTC.

V gene TRBV29-1 combines with J gene TRBJ2-5; D call uncertain. The J call may be mistaken, given a closer DNA end match to TRBJ2-7. Germline V lookup: CDR1 SQVTM, CDR2 ANQGSEA. The CDR3 contains 12 residues. The CDR3 sequence: CSVEDRRNEQYF. In DNA, the CDR3 is TGCAGCGTTGAAGATAGGAGAAACGAGCAGTACTTC.